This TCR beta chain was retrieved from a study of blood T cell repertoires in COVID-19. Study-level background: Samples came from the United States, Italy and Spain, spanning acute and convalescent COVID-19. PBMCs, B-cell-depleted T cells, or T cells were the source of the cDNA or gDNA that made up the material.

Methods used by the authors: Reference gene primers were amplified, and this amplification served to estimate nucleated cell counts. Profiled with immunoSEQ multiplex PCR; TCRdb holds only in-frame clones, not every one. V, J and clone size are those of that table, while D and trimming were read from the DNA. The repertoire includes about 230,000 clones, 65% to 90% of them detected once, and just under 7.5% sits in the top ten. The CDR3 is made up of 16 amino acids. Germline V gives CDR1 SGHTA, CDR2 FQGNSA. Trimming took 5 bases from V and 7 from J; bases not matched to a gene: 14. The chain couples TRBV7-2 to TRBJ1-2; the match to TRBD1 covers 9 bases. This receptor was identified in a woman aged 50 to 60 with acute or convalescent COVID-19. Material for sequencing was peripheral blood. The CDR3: CASSPSSPGQGGGYTF. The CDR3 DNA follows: TGTGCCAGCAGCCCCTCAAGTCCGGGACAGGGTGGTGGCTACACCTTC.